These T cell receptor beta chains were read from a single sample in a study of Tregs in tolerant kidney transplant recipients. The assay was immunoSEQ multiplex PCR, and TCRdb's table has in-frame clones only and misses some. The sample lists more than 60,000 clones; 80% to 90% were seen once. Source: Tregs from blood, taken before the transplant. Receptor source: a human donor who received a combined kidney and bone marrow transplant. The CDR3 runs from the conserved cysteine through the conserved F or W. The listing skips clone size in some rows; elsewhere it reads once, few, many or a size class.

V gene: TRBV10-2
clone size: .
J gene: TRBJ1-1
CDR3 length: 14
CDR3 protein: CASIRTGGETEAFF

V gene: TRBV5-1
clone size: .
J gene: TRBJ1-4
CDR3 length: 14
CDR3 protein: CASSFGGTNEKLFF

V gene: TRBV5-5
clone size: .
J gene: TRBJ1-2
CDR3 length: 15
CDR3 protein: CASSLRTGLGYGYTF

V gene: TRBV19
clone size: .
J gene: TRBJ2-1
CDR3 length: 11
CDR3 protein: CASTQGYEQFF

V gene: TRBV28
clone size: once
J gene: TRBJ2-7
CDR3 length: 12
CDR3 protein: CASSRFSYEQYF

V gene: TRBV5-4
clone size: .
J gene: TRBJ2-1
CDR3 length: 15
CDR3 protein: CASSPGLSSYNEQFF

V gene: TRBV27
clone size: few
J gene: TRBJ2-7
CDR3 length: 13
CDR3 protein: CASSFQTGGEQYF

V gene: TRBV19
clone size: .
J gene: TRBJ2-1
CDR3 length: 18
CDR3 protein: CASSPRGSGGVPYNEQFF

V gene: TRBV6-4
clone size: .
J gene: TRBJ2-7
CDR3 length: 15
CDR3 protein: CASKRGRDGSYEQYF

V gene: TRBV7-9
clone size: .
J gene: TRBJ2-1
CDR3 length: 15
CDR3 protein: CASSSRLAGGNEQFF

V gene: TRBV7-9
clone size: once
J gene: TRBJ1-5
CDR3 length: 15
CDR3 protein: CASSKSGAKHQPQHF

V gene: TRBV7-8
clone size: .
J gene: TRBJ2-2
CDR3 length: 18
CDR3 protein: CASSLGFKGTGDFGELFF

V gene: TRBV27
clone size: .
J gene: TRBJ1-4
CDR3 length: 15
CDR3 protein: CASSLWGTLNEKLFF

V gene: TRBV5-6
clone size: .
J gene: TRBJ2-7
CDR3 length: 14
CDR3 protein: CASSDDRGGYEQYF

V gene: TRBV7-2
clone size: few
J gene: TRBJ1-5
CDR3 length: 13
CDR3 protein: CASSLGTMEPQHF

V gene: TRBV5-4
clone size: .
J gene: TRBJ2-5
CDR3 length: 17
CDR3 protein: CASSIGTSGRSWETQYF

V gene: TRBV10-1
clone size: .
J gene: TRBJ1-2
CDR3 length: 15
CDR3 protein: CASSESRTGKGGYTF

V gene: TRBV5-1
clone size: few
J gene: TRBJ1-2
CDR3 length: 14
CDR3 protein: CASSLTGVIFGYTF

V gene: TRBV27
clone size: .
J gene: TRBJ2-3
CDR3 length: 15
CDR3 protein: CASKPSGRAADTQYF

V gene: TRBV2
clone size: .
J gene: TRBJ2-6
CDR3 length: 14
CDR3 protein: CASSGSSGANVLTF

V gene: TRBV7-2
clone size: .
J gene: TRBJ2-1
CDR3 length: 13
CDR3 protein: CASSLKWYGGQFF

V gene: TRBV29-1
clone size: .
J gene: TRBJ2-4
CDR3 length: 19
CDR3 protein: CSVLVRDSGRALAKNIQYF

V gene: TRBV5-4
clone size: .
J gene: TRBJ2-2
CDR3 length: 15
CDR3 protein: CASSAGGGNTGELFF

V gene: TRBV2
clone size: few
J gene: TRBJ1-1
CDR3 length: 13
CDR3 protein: CASKQGYSTEAFF

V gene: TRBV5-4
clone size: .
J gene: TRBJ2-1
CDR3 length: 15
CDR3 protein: CASSPERGSYNEQFF

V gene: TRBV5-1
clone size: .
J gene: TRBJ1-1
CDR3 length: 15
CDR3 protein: CASSLMAGGTTEAFF

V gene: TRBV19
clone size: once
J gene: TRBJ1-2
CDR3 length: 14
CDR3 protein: CASSRDGSNYGYTF

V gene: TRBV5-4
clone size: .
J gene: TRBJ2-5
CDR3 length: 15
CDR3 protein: CASSLTTGVQETQYF

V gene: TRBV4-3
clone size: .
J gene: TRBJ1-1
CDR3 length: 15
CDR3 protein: CASAHSPGGNTEAFF

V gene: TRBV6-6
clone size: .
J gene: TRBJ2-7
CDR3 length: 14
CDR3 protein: CASSYVTRSYEQYF

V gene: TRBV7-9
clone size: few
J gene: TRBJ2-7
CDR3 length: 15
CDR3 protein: CASRPTSGASYEQYF

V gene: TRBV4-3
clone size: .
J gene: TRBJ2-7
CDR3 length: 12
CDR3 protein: CASSPCGPEQYF

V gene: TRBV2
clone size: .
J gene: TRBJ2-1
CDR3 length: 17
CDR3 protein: CASSASIAGATYNEQFF

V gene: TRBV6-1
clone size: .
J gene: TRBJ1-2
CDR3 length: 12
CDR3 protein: CASSDLGGAATF

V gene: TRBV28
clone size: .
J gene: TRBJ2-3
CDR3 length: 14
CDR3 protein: CASSAPARGVAQYF

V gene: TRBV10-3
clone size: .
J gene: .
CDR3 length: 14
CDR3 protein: CAISVGTSGLEQYF

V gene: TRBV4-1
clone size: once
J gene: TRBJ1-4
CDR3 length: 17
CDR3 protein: CASSQVSWGVKIEKLFF

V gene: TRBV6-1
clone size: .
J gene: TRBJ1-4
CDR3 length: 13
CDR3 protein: CASRPARNEKLFF

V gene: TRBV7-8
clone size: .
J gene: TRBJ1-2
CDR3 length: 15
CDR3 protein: CASSPWGGSPYGYTF

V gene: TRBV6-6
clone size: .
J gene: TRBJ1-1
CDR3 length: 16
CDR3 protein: CASSPHPGGPYTEAFF